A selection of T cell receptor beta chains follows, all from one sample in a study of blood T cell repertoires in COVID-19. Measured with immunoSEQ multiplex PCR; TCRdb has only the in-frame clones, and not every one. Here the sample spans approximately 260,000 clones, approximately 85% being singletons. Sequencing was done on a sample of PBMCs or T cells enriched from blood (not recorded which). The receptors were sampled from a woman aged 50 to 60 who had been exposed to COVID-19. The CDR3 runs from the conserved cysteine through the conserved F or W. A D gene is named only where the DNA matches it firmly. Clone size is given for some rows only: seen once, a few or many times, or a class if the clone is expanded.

TGTGCCAGCAGCCACGGTGGGCGCGGCACAGATACGCAGTATTTT CASSHGGRGTDTQYF TRBJ2-3 TRBV3-1/TRBV3-2 15 once .
TGTGCCAGCTCACCACGGACAGACCTCTCCGGGGCCAACGTCCTGACTTTC CASSPRTDLSGANVLTF TRBJ2-6 TRBV18 17 . .
TGTGCCGCGGGTTGGCCTGAAGCTTTCTTT CAAGWPEAFF TRBJ1-1 TRBV27 10 . .
TGTGCCAGCAGCTTTGCCGGGACAGGGGGTGAAAAACTGTTTTTT CASSFAGTGGEKLFF TRBJ1-4 TRBV13 15 . TRBD1
TGTGCCACCAGTGCAAGGACAGGGAGGACAGATACGCAGTATTTT CATSARTGRTDTQYF TRBJ2-3 TRBV24-1 15 . TRBD1
TGTGCTAGTGGTTTGAGCTCTAATCAGCCCCAGCATTTT CASGLSSNQPQHF TRBJ1-5 TRBV12-5 13 . .
TGTGCCAGCAGCTTGTGGGGACAGGGGATCTCCTACGAGCAGTACTTC CASSLWGQGISYEQYF TRBJ2-7 TRBV5-8 16 . TRBD1
TGTGCCAGCAGTGATAGATATATGACTTCGGGGGATGATGAAGCTTTCTTT CASSDRYMTSGDDEAFF TRBJ1-1 TRBV2 17 . .
TGTGCCAGCAGTGAAGTGGGGGCGCCTAATGAAAAACTGTTTTTT CASSEVGAPNEKLFF TRBJ1-4 TRBV6-1 15 . .
TGTGCCTGGAGTGTAGGGCGGGGTGCGGAAAAACTGTTTTTT CAWSVGRGAEKLFF TRBJ1-4 TRBV30 14 . .
TGTGCCAGCATATGGGGCTTTATGAACACTGAAGCTTTCTTT CASIWGFMNTEAFF TRBJ1-1 TRBV2 14 . .
TGCAGCGTTGATCCCGGACAGGGGACAGCTTTCTTT CSVDPGQGTAFF TRBJ1-1 TRBV29-1 12 . TRBD1
TGTGCCTGGAGTGCAGATCCAGGGGGTAGTAACACTGAAGCTTTCTTT CAWSADPGGSNTEAFF TRBJ1-1 TRBV30 16 . TRBD1
TGTGCCAGCAAAGGGGGCTGGGATGGCTACACCTTC CASKGGWDGYTF TRBJ1-2 TRBV6-5 12 . TRBD1
TGTGCCAGCAGTTCTGGGAGGGGGGATATTAATGAAAAACTGTTTTTT CASSSGRGDINEKLFF TRBJ1-4 TRBV28 16 . .
TGCGCCAGCAGCCCTGCCGGGACAGGAAGAACTGAAGCTTTCTTT CASSPAGTGRTEAFF TRBJ1-1 TRBV5-1 15 . TRBD1
TGTGCCAGCACGTTTTCAGGGATCGGTTATGGCTACACCTTC CASTFSGIGYGYTF TRBJ1-2 TRBV28 14 few .
TGTGCCAGCAGTGAAGGCGAGCGCGCCCAGCATTTT CASSEGERAQHF TRBJ1-5 TRBV6-1 12 . .
TGTGCCAGCAGCCAAGGGAACAGGGATACGCAGTATTTT CASSQGNRDTQYF TRBJ2-3 TRBV7-6 13 . .
TGTGCCAGCAGTCCCCGGGACAGGGGTAACACTGAAGCTTTCTTT CASSPRDRGNTEAFF TRBJ1-1 TRBV27 15 . TRBD1
TGTGCCAGCAGTTTAGCGGGCGGCTACACCTTC CASSLAGGYTF TRBJ1-2 TRBV12-3/TRBV12-4 11 many .
TGTGCCACCAGTGTCTCAGGCTACGAGCAGTACTTC CATSVSGYEQYF TRBJ2-7 TRBV24-1 12 . .
TGTGCCAGCAGTCTACCACAGGGGGCGACCTATGGCTACACCTTC CASSLPQGATYGYTF TRBJ1-2 TRBV28 15 . TRBD1
TGTGCCAGCACCCCGGACAGGGACTATGGCTACACCTTC CASTPDRDYGYTF TRBJ1-2 TRBV2 13 . TRBD1
TGCGCCAGGGGGCATGGCTACACCTTC CARGHGYTF TRBJ1-2 TRBV23-1 9 . .
TGCAGCGCTCCGGGGACAGGGACTGAAGCTTTCTTT CSAPGTGTEAFF TRBJ1-1 TRBV29-1 12 . TRBD1
TGTGCCAGCAGAGACAGGGGGCGCCGATTGGGAGGAAACACCATATATTTT CASRDRGRRLGGNTIYF TRBJ1-3 TRBV2 17 few TRBD1
TGTGCCAGCAGTGTGCGGGGCGGAACTGAAGCTTTCTTT CASSVRGGTEAFF TRBJ1-1 TRBV6-4 13 . .
TGCGCCAGCAGCCAGGGAGGTGTCGGAAACACCATATATTTT CASSQGGVGNTIYF TRBJ1-3 TRBV10-2 14 . .
TGTGCCAGCAGCCAAGATTTCCAAATCACAGATACGCAGTATTTT CASSQDFQITDTQYF TRBJ2-3 TRBV4-2 15 . .
TGTGCCAGCAGTTTGCTCGGGAGCTATGGCTACACCTTC CASSLLGSYGYTF TRBJ1-2 TRBV28 13 . .
TGCGCCAGCAGTGTACAGGGGCCGGCGGGAAACACCATATATTTT CASSVQGPAGNTIYF TRBJ1-3 TRBV10-2 15 . TRBD1
TGTGCCAGCAGCTTGACAGGGTCTACAGATACGCAGTATTTT CASSLTGSTDTQYF TRBJ2-3 TRBV13 14 . TRBD1
TGTGCCAGCAGTTCTGAGGGACAGGGCCTTTACGAGCAGTACTTC CASSSEGQGLYEQYF TRBJ2-7 TRBV13 15 . TRBD1
TGTGCCAGCAGTTACTCGATTCTAAGGGGCGCAGCCGGGGAGCTGTTTTTT CASSYSILRGAAGELFF TRBJ2-2 TRBV6-2/TRBV6-3 17 . .
TGTGCCTCCGGGACAGGGACTGGAAACACCATATATTTT CASGTGTGNTIYF TRBJ1-3 TRBV2 13 . TRBD1
TGTGCCTGGAGTAAAGTGAAGCGGGTTTTGGGTCAGCCCCAGCATTTT CAWSKVKRVLGQPQHF TRBJ1-5 TRBV30 16 . .
TGTGCCAGCAGCTTGACCAGCGGGGCGACCTCGGGCGAGCAGTACTTC CASSLTSGATSGEQYF TRBJ2-7 TRBV5-6 16 . TRBD2
TGTGCCAGCAGTTTAGCCCAGCCGCGGGGGAATCGAGATACGCAGTATTTT CASSLAQPRGNRDTQYF TRBJ2-3 TRBV27 17 . TRBD2
TGTGCCAGCAGCGGGACAGGGGGCCTCCAAGAGACCCAGTACTTC CASSGTGGLQETQYF TRBJ2-5 TRBV9 15 . TRBD1
TGTGCCAGCAGCCCAACGGACAGTCCCAATGAGCAGTTCTTC CASSPTDSPNEQFF TRBJ2-1 TRBV9 14 . .
TGCAGCGCACAGGCCGCTAATGAAAAACTGTTTTTT CSAQAANEKLFF TRBJ1-4 TRBV29-1 12 few .
TGCGCCAGCAGCCCCCCGGTCGGGACAGGGGACGTAGTAGGAACCGGGGAGCTGTTTTTT CASSPPVGTGDVVGTGELFF TRBJ2-2 TRBV5-1 20 . TRBD1
TGTGCCAGCAGCAGGGACAGGGGGGTTTACGAGCAGTACTTC CASSRDRGVYEQYF TRBJ2-7 TRBV27 14 . TRBD1
TGTGCCAGCATGACCTCCAGGGGCAATCAGCCCCAGCATTTT CASMTSRGNQPQHF TRBJ1-5 TRBV2 14 . .
TGTGCCAGCAGTTGGGGAGGGGCGCCCCAGCATTTT CASSWGGAPQHF TRBJ1-5 TRBV25-1 12 . .
TGTGCCAGTAGCGGGACACGTAGCAATCAGCCCCAGCATTTT CASSGTRSNQPQHF TRBJ1-5 TRBV19 14 . .
TGTGCCAGCAGTGAACAGGGATGGTATGGCTACACCTTC CASSEQGWYGYTF TRBJ1-2 TRBV25-1 13 . .
TGTGCCAGCAGCGGCGAGGGGGATTCAGATACGCAGTATTTT CASSGEGDSDTQYF TRBJ2-3 TRBV21-1 14 once .
TGTGCCAGCAGCTCGACGACTAGCGGGGGGGAGCTGTTTTTT CASSSTTSGGELFF TRBJ2-2 TRBV11-3 14 . TRBD2